This T cell receptor (beta chain) is drawn from a study of cytomegalovirus exposure and HLA in healthy donors. About the research overall: The study placed around 85% of its 398 genotyped donors in the Caucasian-associated ancestry cluster.

Germline V gene lookup returns CDR1 SGHTS and CDR2 YDEGEE. Between the trimmed V and J ends, which lost 4 bases and 6 bases, there was a span of 11 bases. The length of the CDR3 is 13 residues. Study results and limitations: Exclusion applied to some V segments, including TRBV6-2 and TRBV6-3, as they were indistinguishable. It was reported that the classifier diagnosed cytomegalovirus status with high specificity and sensitivity in both the original and validation cohorts.

In regard to this clone: Its specificity is not known.

The PCR used 60 Vbeta and 13 Jbeta primers. Method: immunoSEQ multiplex PCR; TCRdb's copy keeps in-frame clones and lacks some. This table has roughly 84,000 clones, roughly 63% appearing once. The chain combines TRBV5-8 with TRBJ1-3; maybe TRBD1 (6 bases). This TCR was sampled from a woman aged 40-49 years in good health and CMV-seropositive. The sequenced material came from PBMCs. The CDR3 spells CASSHQGQNTIYF. The CDR3 DNA reads as TGTGCCAGCAGCCACCAGGGACAAAACACCATATATTTT.